The rows below give T cell receptor beta chains drawn from one sample of a study of T cell responses to AZD1222 COVID-19 vaccine. Using immunoSEQ multiplex PCR, the repertoire was profiled, and TCRdb retains in-frame clones only, with some absent. Of 75,000 to 100,000 clones detected, about 89% appear once; the ten largest clones hold under 2.5%. Sequences were derived from peripheral blood, sampled on day 0 of AZD1222 vaccination. The receptor set was obtained from an adult in good health. Each CDR3 is given with its conserved first and last residue. D genes are given only for firm matches. A row's size may be missing; if present it is once, few, many or a size class.

v_call	d_call	clone_size	j_call	cdr3_aa	cdr3_nt
TRBV11-1	.	.	TRBJ1-2	CASSSDRYQYGYTF	TGTGCCAGCAGCTCCGACAGGTACCAATATGGCTACACCTTC
TRBV4-3	.	.	TRBJ2-1	CASSQAGHEQFF	TGCGCCAGCAGCCAAGCTGGCCATGAGCAGTTCTTC
TRBV4-1	.	.	TRBJ1-5	CASTPEATVQKQPQHF	TGCGCCAGCACCCCCGAAGCGACAGTTCAAAAACAGCCCCAGCATTTT
TRBV6-1	TRBD1	.	TRBJ1-2	CASSEFSRGLGYTF	TGTGCCAGCAGTGAATTCTCCAGGGGGCTTGGCTACACCTTC
TRBV12-3/TRBV12-4	.	.	TRBJ2-7	CASTSGWTYEQYF	TGTGCCAGCACTTCAGGGTGGACCTACGAGCAGTACTTC
TRBV9	.	.	TRBJ1-2	CASSSGSSYGYTF	TGTGCCAGCAGTTCCGGCAGCTCCTATGGCTACACCTTC
TRBV5-1	.	.	TRBJ1-5	CASSLIPGQPQHF	TGCGCCAGCAGCTTGATCCCGGGACAGCCCCAGCATTTT
TRBV5-5	.	few	TRBJ1-2	CASSFGLSSYTF	TGTGCCAGCAGCTTTGGGCTTAGCAGCTACACCTTC
TRBV7-3	.	.	TRBJ2-1	CASSLLVGRGYNEQFF	TGTGCCAGCAGCTTACTGGTTGGCAGGGGCTACAATGAGCAGTTCTTC
TRBV10-3	.	.	TRBJ2-7	CAISESTGAYEQYF	TGTGCCATCAGTGAGTCGACGGGAGCTTACGAGCAGTACTTC
TRBV2	.	.	TRBJ2-1	CASIDRSGNNEQFF	TGTGCCAGCATAGACAGGTCGGGGAACAATGAGCAGTTCTTC
TRBV6-5	.	.	TRBJ2-7	CASIPRAGSYEQYF	TGTGCCAGCATCCCCCGCGCGGGATCCTACGAGCAGTACTTC
TRBV28	.	.	TRBJ2-6	CASSPPGSGANVLTF	TGTGCCAGCAGTCCCCCCGGGTCAGGGGCCAACGTCCTGACTTTC
TRBV19	TRBD2	once	TRBJ2-5	CASSITGGFETQYF	TGTGCCAGTAGTATAACGGGAGGTTTCGAGACCCAGTACTTC
TRBV7-2	TRBD1	.	TRBJ1-3	CASSTPRTGRNTIYF	TGTGCCAGCAGCACCCCGAGGACAGGTCGAAACACCATATATTTT
TRBV6-5	.	once	TRBJ1-3	CASCRSTEGNTIYF	TGTGCCAGCTGCCGCTCGACTGAAGGAAACACCATATATTTT
TRBV9	.	.	TRBJ1-4	CASSPRAGVPNEKLFF	TGTGCCAGCAGCCCCCGAGCCGGCGTTCCAAATGAAAAACTGTTTTTT
TRBV21-1	.	.	TRBJ2-2	CASSKAQGATGELFF	TGTGCCAGCAGCAAAGCCCAGGGGGCGACCGGGGAGCTGTTTTTT
TRBV12-3/TRBV12-4	.	.	TRBJ1-1	CASSFILTEAFF	TGTGCCAGCAGTTTCATTCTCACTGAAGCTTTCTTT
TRBV6-2/TRBV6-3	.	.	TRBJ2-5	CASSQGAGGRETQYF	TGTGCCAGCAGCCAGGGGGCCGGGGGGCGAGAGACCCAGTACTTC
TRBV13	.	.	TRBJ1-2	CASSLGGDYGYTF	TGTGCCAGCAGCTTAGGCGGGGACTATGGCTACACCTTC
TRBV15	.	.	TRBJ1-6	CATSLLRGASPLHF	TGTGCCACCAGTTTACTCCGGGGGGCCTCACCCCTCCACTTT
TRBV2	TRBD2	.	TRBJ2-1	CASSEASGGQYNEQFF	TGTGCCAGCAGTGAGGCTAGCGGGGGACAATACAATGAGCAGTTCTTC
TRBV28	.	.	TRBJ2-7	CASTSNYEQYF	TGTGCCAGCACCTCTAACTACGAGCAGTACTTC
TRBV12-2	.	once	TRBJ1-2	CATRKPIRRRYGYTF	TGTGCAACTCGAAAGCCCATAAGGCGGAGATATGGCTACACCTTC
TRBV7-2	TRBD1	.	TRBJ2-7	CASSSQGAGSYEQYF	TGTGCCAGCAGCTCCCAGGGGGCTGGCTCCTACGAGCAGTACTTC
TRBV19	.	.	TRBJ1-6	CASSYVDSPLHF	TGTGCCAGTAGTTACGTGGATTCACCCCTCCACTTT
TRBV12-3/TRBV12-4	.	.	TRBJ2-7	CASSSQFNEQYF	TGTGCCAGCAGTTCCCAGTTCAACGAGCAGTACTTC
TRBV7-9	TRBD1	.	TRBJ2-1	CASRKGTGESPYNEQFF	TGTGCCAGCAGGAAAGGGACAGGGGAGTCCCCTTACAATGAGCAGTTCTTC
TRBV12-3/TRBV12-4	.	.	TRBJ1-2	CASSRTDNYGYTF	TGTGCCAGCAGCCGGACAGATAACTATGGCTACACCTTC
TRBV19	.	few	TRBJ1-2	CASSLGQRNYGYTF	TGTGCCAGTAGCCTGGGACAACGAAACTATGGCTACACCTTC
TRBV10-3	.	.	TRBJ1-1	CASEASGETEAFF	TGTGCCAGCGAAGCGTCGGGGGAGACTGAAGCTTTCTTT
TRBV9	TRBD2	.	TRBJ2-7	CASSVGPSGEGEQYF	TGTGCCAGCAGCGTAGGGCCTAGCGGGGAGGGCGAGCAGTACTTC
TRBV10-3	.	.	TRBJ2-5	CAIRDPRVVETQYF	TGTGCCATCAGGGACCCCCGGGTAGTTGAGACCCAGTACTTC
TRBV7-8	TRBD1	.	TRBJ1-4	CASSLDAGTGVNEKLFF	TGTGCCAGCAGCTTAGATGCCGGGACAGGGGTTAATGAAAAACTGTTTTTT
TRBV25-1	.	.	TRBJ1-4	CASSDQPTNEKLFF	TGTGCCAGCAGTGACCAGCCAACTAATGAAAAACTGTTTTTT
TRBV27	TRBD1	.	TRBJ1-1	CASSHRGQGEAFF	TGTGCCAGCAGCCACAGGGGGCAAGGTGAAGCTTTCTTT